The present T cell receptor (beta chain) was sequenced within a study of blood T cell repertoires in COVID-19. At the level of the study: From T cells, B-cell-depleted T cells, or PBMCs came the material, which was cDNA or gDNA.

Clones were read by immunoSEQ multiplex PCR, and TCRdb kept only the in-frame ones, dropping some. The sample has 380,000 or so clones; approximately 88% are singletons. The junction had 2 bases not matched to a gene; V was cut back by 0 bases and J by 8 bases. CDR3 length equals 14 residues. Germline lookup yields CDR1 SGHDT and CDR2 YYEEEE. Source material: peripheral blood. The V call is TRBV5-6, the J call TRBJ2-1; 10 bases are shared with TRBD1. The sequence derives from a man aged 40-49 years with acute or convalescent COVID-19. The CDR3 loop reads CASSLGGQGDEQFF. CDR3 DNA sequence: TGTGCCAGCAGCTTGGGCGGACAGGGGGATGAGCAGTTCTTC.